This TCR beta chain was documented in a study of T cell changes during pregnancy in multiple sclerosis. This clone showed up just once. The ends were cut back, 1 base at V and 4 bases at J, with 11 bases in the middle. CDR3 size: 14 residues. Looked up from germline, CDR1 is SGHNT and CDR2 is YYREEE (reference sequence). Generated by immunoSEQ multiplex PCR, the TCRdb table keeps only in-frame clones and is missing some. The sample carries more than 80,000 clones, roughly 90% recorded once. This receptor was obtained from a female donor with multiple sclerosis, enrolled in a pregnancy study. Material: peripheral blood, obtained in the first trimester of pregnancy. The gene calls are TRBV5-4 and TRBJ1-2; weak D call: TRBD1 (5 bases). The CDR3 is CASSLNQGLYGYTF. The CDR3 bases are TGTGCCAGCAGCTTGAATCAGGGACTCTATGGCTACACCTTC.